This TCR beta chain appears in the sequencing data of a study of human T cells and chemical hapten exposure. Time point described: healthy volunteer bleed at 6 weeks. Total RNA came from unfractionated whole blood. The V gene lost 4 bases and the J gene lost 5 bases, with 8 bases spanning the gap. CDR1 is SEHNR and CDR2 is FQNEAQ in the germline V gene (reference sequence). The CDR3 is made up of 12 amino acids. Individual cDNA molecules received unique molecular identifiers in the library. How the authors handled the data: Samples contained a median of 95,638 TCRs, with a range of roughly 23,224 to 700,000. MiXCR, applied by TCRdb to the RACE reads, yields one record per CDR3 protein. For this entry, the V and J calls and clone size follow TCRdb and not the study's own pipeline. This table has some 78,000 distinct CDR3 sequences, about 8.6% appearing once.

The clonotype originates from a male donor in good health. Some clones in this sample may be carry-over from other donors' samples. The specimen sequenced was whole blood. The chain recombines TRBV7-9 with TRBJ2-5, with TRBD2 as a possible D gene (6 bases). The CDR3 nucleotides read TGTGCCAGCAGCTCGGGGGTGGAGACCCAGTACTTC. As protein: CASSSGVETQYF.